The T cell receptor beta chain described here comes from a study of blood T cell repertoires in COVID-19. Across the study: The origin of the acute and convalescent COVID-19 samples was the United States, Italy and Spain. Sources were T cells, B-cell-depleted T cells, or PBMCs; the material itself was cDNA or gDNA.

Original analysis: Nucleated cell counts were estimated from reference gene primer amplification. Only in-frame clones appear in the TCRdb table, and some are missing; sequencing was by immunoSEQ multiplex PCR. From that table come the V and J calls and clone size; the DNA was used to work out D and trimming. The sample consists of almost 400,000 clones, more than 75% of them appearing once. The V and J ends lost 2 bases and 1 base respectively, with 8 bases between them. Germline CDR1 reads LGHDT; CDR2 reads YNNKEL (reference sequence). This CDR3 has 14 amino acids. The clonotype comes from an older woman with COVID-19, enrolled during active disease. This chain joins TRBV3-1 (or the pseudogene TRBV3-2) and TRBJ1-1, with unresolved D. The specimen sequenced was peripheral blood. CDR3 DNA sequence: TGTGCCAGCAGCCAATCGACACCGAACACTGAAGCTTTCTTT. It codes for CASSQSTPNTEAFF.